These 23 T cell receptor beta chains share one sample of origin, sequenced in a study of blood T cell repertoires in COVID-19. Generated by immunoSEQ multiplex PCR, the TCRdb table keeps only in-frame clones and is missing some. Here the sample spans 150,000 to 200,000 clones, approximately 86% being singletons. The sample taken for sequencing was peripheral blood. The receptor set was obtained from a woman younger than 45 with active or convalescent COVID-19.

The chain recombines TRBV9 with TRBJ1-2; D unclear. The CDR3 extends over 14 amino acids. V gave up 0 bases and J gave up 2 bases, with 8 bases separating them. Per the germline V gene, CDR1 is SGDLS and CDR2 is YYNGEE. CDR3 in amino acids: CASSVVGGNYGYTF. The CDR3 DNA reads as TGTGCCAGCAGCGTAGTGGGAGGAAACTATGGCTACACCTTC.

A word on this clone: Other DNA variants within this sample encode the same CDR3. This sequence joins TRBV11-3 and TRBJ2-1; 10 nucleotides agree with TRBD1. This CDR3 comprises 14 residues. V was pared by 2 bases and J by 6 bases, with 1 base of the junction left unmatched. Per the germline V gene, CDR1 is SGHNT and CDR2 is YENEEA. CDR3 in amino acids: CASSLRTGGNEQFF. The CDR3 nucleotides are TGTGCCAGCAGCTTAAGGACAGGGGGCAATGAGCAGTTCTTC.

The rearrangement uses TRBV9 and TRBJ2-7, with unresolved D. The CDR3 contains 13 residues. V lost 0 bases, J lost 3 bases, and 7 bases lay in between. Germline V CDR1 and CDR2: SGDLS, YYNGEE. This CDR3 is CASSVVPGYEQYF. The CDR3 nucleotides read TGTGCCAGCAGCGTAGTGCCAGGCTACGAGCAGTACTTC. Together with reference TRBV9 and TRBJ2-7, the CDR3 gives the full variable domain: DSGVTQTPKHLITATGQRVTLRCSPRSGDLSVYWYQQSLDQGLQFLIQYYNGEERAKGNILERFSAQQFPDLHSELNLSSLELGDSALYFCASSVVPGYEQYFGPGTRLTVT.

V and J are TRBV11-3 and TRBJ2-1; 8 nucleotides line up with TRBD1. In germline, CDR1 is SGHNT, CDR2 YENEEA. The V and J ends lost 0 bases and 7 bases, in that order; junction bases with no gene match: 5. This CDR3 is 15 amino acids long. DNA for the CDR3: TGTGCCAGCAGCTTAGAGACAGGGGTGCGGAATGAGCAGTTCTTC. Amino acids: CASSLETGVRNEQFF.

Here the CDR3 reads CASSFQRENYEQYF. CDR3 DNA sequence: TGCGCCAGCAGCTTCCAGCGGGAGAACTACGAGCAGTACTTC. The chain recombines TRBV5-1 with TRBJ2-7; 8 positions agree with TRBD2. With V trimmed by 2 bases and J by 3 bases, 4 bases remained unmatched. Looked up from germline, CDR1 is SGHRS and CDR2 is YFSETQ. The CDR3 covers 14 residues. Looking up the rest from reference TRBV5-1 and TRBJ2-7 gives the full variable domain: KAGVTQTPRYLIKTRGQQVTLSCSPISGHRSVSWYQQTPGQGLQFLFEYFSETQRNKGNFPGRFSGRQFSNSRSEMNVSTLELGDSALYLCASSFQRENYEQYFGPGTRLTVT.

For the CDR3, the DNA is TGTGCCAGCAGTTTCCGGACAGGGGCTAACACCGGGGAGCTGTTTTTT. Its protein product is CASSFRTGANTGELFF. V gene TRBV27 combines with J gene TRBJ2-2, with 9 bases fitting TRBD1. Germline V gives CDR1 MNHEY, CDR2 SMNVEV (reference sequence). This CDR3 has 16 amino acids. The V segment lost 3 bases and the J segment 2 bases; nucleotides outside the gene matches: 4.

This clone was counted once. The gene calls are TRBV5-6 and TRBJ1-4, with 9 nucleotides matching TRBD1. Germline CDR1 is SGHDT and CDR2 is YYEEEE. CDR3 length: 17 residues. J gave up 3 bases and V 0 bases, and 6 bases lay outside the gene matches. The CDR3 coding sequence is TGTGCCAGCAGCTTGGCCGGACAGGGGTGGGCTAATGAAAAACTGTTTTTT. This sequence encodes CASSLAGQGWANEKLFF.

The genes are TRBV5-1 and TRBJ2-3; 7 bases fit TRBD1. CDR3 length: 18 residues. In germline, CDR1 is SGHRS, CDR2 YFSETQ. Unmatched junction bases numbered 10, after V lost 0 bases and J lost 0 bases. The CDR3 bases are TGCGCCAGCAGCTTGGCGACGGGACAGCTTATTAGCACAGATACGCAGTATTTT. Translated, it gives CASSLATGQLISTDTQYF.

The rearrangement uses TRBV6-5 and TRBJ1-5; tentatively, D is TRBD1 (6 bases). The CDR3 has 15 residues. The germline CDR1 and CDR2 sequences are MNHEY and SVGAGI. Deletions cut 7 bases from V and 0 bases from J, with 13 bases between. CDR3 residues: CASTRTDNSNQPQHF. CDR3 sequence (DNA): TGTGCCAGCACAAGGACAGACAATAGCAATCAGCCCCAGCATTTT.

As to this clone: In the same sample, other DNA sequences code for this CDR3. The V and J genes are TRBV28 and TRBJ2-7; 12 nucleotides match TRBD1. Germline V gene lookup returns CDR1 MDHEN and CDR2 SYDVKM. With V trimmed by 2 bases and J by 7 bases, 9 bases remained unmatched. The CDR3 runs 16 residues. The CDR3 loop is CASSLKLGQGAREQYF. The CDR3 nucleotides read TGTGCCAGCAGTTTAAAGTTGGGACAGGGGGCGAGGGAGCAGTACTTC.

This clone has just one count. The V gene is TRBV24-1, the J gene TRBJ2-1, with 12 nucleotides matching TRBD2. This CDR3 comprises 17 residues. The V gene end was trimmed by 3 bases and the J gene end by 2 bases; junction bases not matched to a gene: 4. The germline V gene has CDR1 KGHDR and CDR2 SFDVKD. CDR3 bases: TGTGCCACCAGTGATGCGGGACTAGCGGGCACCTACAATGAGCAGTTCTTC. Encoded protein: CATSDAGLAGTYNEQFF.

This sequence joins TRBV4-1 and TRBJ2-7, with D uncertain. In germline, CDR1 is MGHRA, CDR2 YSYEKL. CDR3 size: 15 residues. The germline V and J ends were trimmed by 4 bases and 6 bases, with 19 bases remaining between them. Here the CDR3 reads CASSLEPEVWREQYF. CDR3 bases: TGCGCCAGCAGCCTAGAGCCAGAGGTTTGGCGCGAGCAGTACTTC.

The CDR3 DNA reads as TGTGCCAGCAGTCGGACAGGGGATGGCTACACCTTC. Translated: CASSRTGDGYTF. The chain links TRBV27 to TRBJ1-2, with TRBD1 matching 9 bases. CDR3 length: 12 amino acids. Unmatched junction bases numbered 1, after V lost 5 bases and J lost 6 bases. The germline V gene has CDR1 MNHEY and CDR2 SMNVEV (reference sequence).

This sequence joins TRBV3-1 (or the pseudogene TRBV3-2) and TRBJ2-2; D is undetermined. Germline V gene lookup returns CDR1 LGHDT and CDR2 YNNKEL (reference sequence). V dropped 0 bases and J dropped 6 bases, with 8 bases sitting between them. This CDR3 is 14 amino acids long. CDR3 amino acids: CASSQEHVAGELFF. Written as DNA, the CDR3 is TGTGCCAGCAGCCAAGAACACGTGGCCGGGGAGCTGTTTTTT.

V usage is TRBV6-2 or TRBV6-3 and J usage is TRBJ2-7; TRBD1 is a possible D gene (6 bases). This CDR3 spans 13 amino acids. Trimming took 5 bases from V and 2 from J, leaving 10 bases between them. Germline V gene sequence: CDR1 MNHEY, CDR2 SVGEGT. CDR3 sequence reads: CASSPQGPYEQYF. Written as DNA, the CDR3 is TGTGCCAGCAGTCCACAGGGACCCTACGAGCAGTACTTC.

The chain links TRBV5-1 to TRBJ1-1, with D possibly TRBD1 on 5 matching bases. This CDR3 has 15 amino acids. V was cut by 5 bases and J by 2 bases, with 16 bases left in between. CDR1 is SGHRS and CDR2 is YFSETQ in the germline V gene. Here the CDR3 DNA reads TGCGCCAGCAGATCATACGTGACAGCTAACACTGAAGCTTTCTTT. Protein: CASRSYVTANTEAFF.

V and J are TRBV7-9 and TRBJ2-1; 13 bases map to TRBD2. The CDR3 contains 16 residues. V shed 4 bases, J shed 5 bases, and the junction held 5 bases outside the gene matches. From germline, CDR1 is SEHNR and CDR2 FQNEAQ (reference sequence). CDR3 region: CASSYRTSGGHNEQFF. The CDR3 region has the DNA TGTGCCAGCAGCTACCGGACTAGCGGGGGTCACAATGAGCAGTTCTTC.

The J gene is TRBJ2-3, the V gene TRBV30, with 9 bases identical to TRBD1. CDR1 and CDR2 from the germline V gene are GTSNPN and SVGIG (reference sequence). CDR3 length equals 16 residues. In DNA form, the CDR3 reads TGTGCACCGGGGACAGGGAAGGTGTGGGGCACAGATACGCAGTATTTT. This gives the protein CAPGTGKVWGTDTQYF.

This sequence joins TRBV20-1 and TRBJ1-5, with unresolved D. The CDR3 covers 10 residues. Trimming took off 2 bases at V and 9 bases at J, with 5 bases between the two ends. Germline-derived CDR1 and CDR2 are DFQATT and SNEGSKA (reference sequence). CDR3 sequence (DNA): TGCAGTGCTAGACCGGGGCCCCAGCATTTT. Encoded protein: CSARPGPQHF.

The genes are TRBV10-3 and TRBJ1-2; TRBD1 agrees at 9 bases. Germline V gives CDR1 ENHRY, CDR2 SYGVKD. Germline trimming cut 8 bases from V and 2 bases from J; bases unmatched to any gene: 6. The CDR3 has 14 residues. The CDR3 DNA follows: TGTGCCATCGAGACCGGGACAGGGAACTATGGCTACACCTTC. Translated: CAIETGTGNYGYTF.

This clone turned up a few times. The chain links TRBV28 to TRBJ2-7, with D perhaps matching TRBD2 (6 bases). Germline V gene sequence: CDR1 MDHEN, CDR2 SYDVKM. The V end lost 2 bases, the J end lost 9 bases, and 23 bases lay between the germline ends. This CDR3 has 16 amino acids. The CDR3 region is CASSLESKTRKPVQYF. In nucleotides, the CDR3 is TGTGCCAGCAGTTTAGAGAGTAAGACTAGAAAACCGGTGCAGTACTTC.

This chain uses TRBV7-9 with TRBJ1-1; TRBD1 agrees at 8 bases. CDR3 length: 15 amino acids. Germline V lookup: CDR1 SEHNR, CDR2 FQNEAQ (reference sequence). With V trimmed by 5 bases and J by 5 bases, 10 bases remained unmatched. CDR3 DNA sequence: TGTGCCAGCAGCGATCAGGGGGCGGGTCATACTGAAGCTTTCTTT. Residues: CASSDQGAGHTEAFF.

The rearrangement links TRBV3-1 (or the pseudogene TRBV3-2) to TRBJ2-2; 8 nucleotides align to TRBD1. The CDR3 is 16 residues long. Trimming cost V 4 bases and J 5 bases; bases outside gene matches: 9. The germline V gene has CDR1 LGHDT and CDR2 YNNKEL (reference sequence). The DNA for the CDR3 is TGTGCCAGCAGCCTAGCACAGGGGGTTTGGACCGGGGAGCTGTTTTTT. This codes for CASSLAQGVWTGELFF.